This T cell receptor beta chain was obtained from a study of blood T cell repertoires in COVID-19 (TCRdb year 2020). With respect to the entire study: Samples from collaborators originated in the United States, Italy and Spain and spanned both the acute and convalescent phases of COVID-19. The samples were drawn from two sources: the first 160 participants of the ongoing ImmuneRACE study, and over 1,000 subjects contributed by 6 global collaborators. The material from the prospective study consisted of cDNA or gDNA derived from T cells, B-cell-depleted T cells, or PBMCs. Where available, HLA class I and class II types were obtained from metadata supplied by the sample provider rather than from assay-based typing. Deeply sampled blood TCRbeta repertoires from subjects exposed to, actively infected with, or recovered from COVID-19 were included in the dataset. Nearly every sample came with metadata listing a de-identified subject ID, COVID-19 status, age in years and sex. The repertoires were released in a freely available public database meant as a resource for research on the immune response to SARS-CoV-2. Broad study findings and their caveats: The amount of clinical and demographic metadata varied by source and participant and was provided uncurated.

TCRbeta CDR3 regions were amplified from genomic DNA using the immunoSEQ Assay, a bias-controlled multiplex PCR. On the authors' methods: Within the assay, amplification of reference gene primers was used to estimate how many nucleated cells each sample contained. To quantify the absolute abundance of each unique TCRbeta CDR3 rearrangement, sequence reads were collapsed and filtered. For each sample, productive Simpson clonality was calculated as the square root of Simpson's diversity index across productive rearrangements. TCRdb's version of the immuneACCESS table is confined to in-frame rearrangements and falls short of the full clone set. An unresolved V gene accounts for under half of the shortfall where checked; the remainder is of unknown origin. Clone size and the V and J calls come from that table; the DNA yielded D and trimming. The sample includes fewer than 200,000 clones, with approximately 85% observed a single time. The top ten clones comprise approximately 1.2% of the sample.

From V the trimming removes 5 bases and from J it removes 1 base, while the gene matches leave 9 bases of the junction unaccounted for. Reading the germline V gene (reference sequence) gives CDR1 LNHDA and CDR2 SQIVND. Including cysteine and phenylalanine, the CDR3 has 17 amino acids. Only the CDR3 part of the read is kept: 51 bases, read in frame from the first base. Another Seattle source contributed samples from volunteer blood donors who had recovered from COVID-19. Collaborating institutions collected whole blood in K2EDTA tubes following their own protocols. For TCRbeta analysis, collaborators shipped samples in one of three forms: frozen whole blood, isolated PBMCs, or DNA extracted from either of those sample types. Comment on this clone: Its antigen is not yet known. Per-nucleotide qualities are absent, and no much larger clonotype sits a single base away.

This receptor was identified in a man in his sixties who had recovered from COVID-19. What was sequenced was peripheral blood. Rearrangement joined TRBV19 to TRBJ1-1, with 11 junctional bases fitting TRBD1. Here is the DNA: TGTGCCAGTAGTCTTGGACAGGGGGCAGGCCAGAACACTGAAGCTTTCTTT. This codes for CASSLGQGAGQNTEAFF.